The 4 T cell receptor beta chains in this list originate from one sample, sequenced in a study of OX40 agonist ivuxolimab in advanced cancers. Sequencing was performed with immunoSEQ multiplex PCR; in TCRdb, only in-frame clones are kept and a portion is missing. The table shows about 16,000 clones, with 60% to 85% occurring only once. The source was CD4+ or CD8+ T cells sorted from blood, collected in a trial of the OX40 agonist ivuxolimab. These receptors were collected from an adult with an advanced solid tumor such as melanoma, head and neck, liver or kidney cancer.

In this sample, this clone is medium-sized (0.01 to 0.1%). This chain uses TRBV7-2 with TRBJ2-3; 10 bases fit TRBD2. There are 15 residues in the CDR3. The germline gives CDR1 SGHTA, CDR2 FQGNSA. Trimming took 4 bases from V and 5 from J; bases not matched to a gene: 6. The CDR3 nucleotides read TGTGCCAGCAGCTCTACTAGCGGGGATGGAGATACGCAGTATTTT. Protein sequence: CASSSTSGDGDTQYF.

This chain uses TRBV6-1 with TRBJ1-1; D possibly corresponds to TRBD1 (5 bases). V was clipped by 6 bases and J by 9 bases, with 20 bases between them. CDR3 length: 14 amino acids. Per the germline V gene, CDR1 is MNHNS and CDR2 is SASEGT. CDR3 bases: TGTGCCAGCAGGGACTTCCCCGCAGGGTCCCAAGCTTTCTTT. It yields the protein CASRDFPAGSQAFF.

CDR3 sequence reads: CASSIGTWGQARPPLHF. The CDR3 DNA follows: TGTGCCAGTAGTATTGGGACCTGGGGCCAGGCGAGGCCACCCCTCCACTTT. J is TRBJ1-6 and V is TRBV19; TRBD1 might be the D (5 bases). There are 17 residues in the CDR3. Germline V lookup: CDR1 LNHDA, CDR2 SQIVND (reference sequence). V was trimmed by 3 bases and J by 11 bases, leaving 23 bases between them.

The rearrangement uses TRBV27 and TRBJ1-4, with D possibly being TRBD1 (6 bases). CDR1 and CDR2 (germline): MNHEY, SMNVEV (reference sequence). V gave up 7 bases and J gave up 8 bases, with 20 bases separating them. CDR3 length: 15 residues. DNA of the CDR3: TGTGCCAGCACCATACGAGGGGGGGGCGGCGAAAAACTGTTTTTT. Translated, it gives CASTIRGGGGEKLFF.